These 31 T cell receptor beta chains were sequenced from one sample in a study of T cell repertoires in ileal Crohn's disease. The time point was: neoterminal ileum biopsy at postoperative endoscopy, about 6 months after surgery. Assay used: immunoSEQ multiplex PCR; TCRdb lists only in-frame clones, some missing. The sample contains thousands of clones, 79% of which appear only once. The material sequenced was ileal tissue. These receptors came from an adult with Crohn's disease.

The rearrangement joins TRBV4-2 to TRBJ1-2; D possibly corresponds to TRBD1 (5 bases). Trimming took off 5 bases at V and 2 bases at J, with 9 bases between the two ends. Germline CDR1 LGHNA, CDR2 YNFKEQ. This CDR3 region has 13 residues. CDR3 loop: CASSGAKNYGYTF. The CDR3 region has the DNA TGTGCCAGCAGCGGGGCCAAAAACTATGGCTACACCTTC.

The chain joins TRBV15 to TRBJ2-3; a possible D gene is TRBD2 (7 bases). This CDR3 comprises 16 residues. Trimming took off 0 bases at V and 5 bases at J, with 15 bases between the two ends. Germline V gene lookup returns CDR1 LNHNV and CDR2 YYDKDF (reference sequence). This CDR3 reads CATSRDSEGGRDTQYF. The CDR3 nucleotides are TGTGCCACCAGCAGAGATAGCGAGGGGGGGAGAGATACGCAGTATTTT. Supplemented by reference TRBV15 and TRBJ2-3, the full variable domain reads DAMVIQNPRYQVTQFGKPVTLSCSQTLNHNVMYWYQQKSSQAPKLLFHYYDKDFNNEADTPDNFQSRRPNTSFCFLDIRSPGLGDTAMYLCATSRDSEGGRDTQYFGPGTRLTVL.

The chain uses TRBV18 and TRBJ2-2, with D tentatively TRBD2 (6 bases). Germline V gene sequence: CDR1 KGHSH, CDR2 LQKENI. The CDR3 contains 15 residues. The ends were cut back, 3 bases at V and 2 bases at J, with 10 bases in the middle. The CDR3 here is CASSPSGANTGELFF. CDR3 bases: TGTGCCAGCTCACCTAGCGGAGCAAACACCGGGGAGCTGTTTTTT.

The chain employs TRBV6-1 and TRBJ2-2; D remains unclear. The germline V gene encodes CDR1 MNHNS and CDR2 SASEGT. The CDR3 covers 13 residues. Trimming pared 2 bases from V and 9 bases from J, leaving 10 bases between. The CDR3 is CASSERRDRELFF. CDR3 nucleotides: TGTGCCAGCAGTGAACGAAGAGATCGGGAGCTGTTTTTT.

This clone was counted a single time. The chain is built from TRBV20-1 and TRBJ1-2; 8 nucleotides line up with TRBD1. The CDR3 contains 11 residues. CDR1 and CDR2 (germline): DFQATT, SNEGSKA (reference sequence). Trimming removed 6 bases from V and 6 bases from J; junction bases left unmatched: 3. The CDR3 region is CSARTGNGYTF. CDR3 bases: TGCAGTGCCCGGACAGGGAATGGCTACACCTTC.

The chain couples TRBV27 to TRBJ2-1; a possible D gene is TRBD2 (6 bases). The CDR3 totals 14 residues. V was pared by 7 bases and J by 5 bases, with 15 bases between. The germline gives CDR1 MNHEY, CDR2 SMNVEV (reference sequence). The CDR3 DNA reads as TGTGCCAGCACCGGGTGGGGGAGGCACAATGAGCAGTTCTTC. It translates to CASTGWGRHNEQFF.

The chain links TRBV30 to TRBJ1-1, with D possibly matching TRBD1 (6 bases). Germline-derived CDR1 and CDR2 are GTSNPN and SVGIG (reference sequence). V lost 2 bases and J lost 4, with 17 bases in between. This CDR3 is 15 amino acids long. Here the CDR3 DNA reads TGTGCCTGGAGTTCCTCGGGGGGGGCGGGCACTGAAGCTTTCTTT. Residues: CAWSSSGGAGTEAFF.

V is TRBV5-4 and J is TRBJ2-3; the D gene is possibly TRBD2 (6 bases). The CDR3 totals 15 residues. Germline lookup yields CDR1 SGHNT and CDR2 YYREEE (reference sequence). Trimming pared 0 bases from V and 1 base from J, leaving 9 bases between. CDR3 nucleotides: TGTGCCAGCAGCTTGGCCGGGAGTGGCACAGATACGCAGTATTTT. It encodes CASSLAGSGTDTQYF.

The genes are TRBV7-9 and TRBJ2-5; TRBD1 is a possible D gene (7 bases). Germline CDR1 and CDR2: SEHNR and FQNEAQ (reference sequence). This CDR3 is 16 amino acids long. With 5 bases removed from V and 2 bases from J, the gap between germline ends came to 18 bases. As DNA, the CDR3 is TGTGCCAGCAGCCGGGGTGGAGGGGGCTCTCAAGAGACCCAGTACTTC. Protein sequence: CASSRGGGGSQETQYF.

This chain links TRBV7-2 with TRBJ1-1, with D tentatively TRBD1 (5 bases). This CDR3 spans 13 amino acids. V was cut by 4 bases and J by 5 bases, with 11 bases left in between. Germline values: CDR1 SGHTA, CDR2 FQGNSA. CDR3 residues: CASSSGTWTEAFF. The CDR3 DNA reads as TGTGCCAGCAGCTCAGGGACTTGGACTGAAGCTTTCTTT.

The J gene is TRBJ2-1, the V gene TRBV6-4; 7 positions agree with TRBD2. The V and J ends lost 3 bases and 2 bases, in that order; junction bases with no gene match: 4. This CDR3 contains 15 residues. Germline values: CDR1 MRHNA, CDR2 SNTAGT. The chain's CDR3 is CASSEEGTTYNEQFF. The CDR3 nucleotides read TGTGCCAGCAGTGAGGAAGGGACTACCTACAATGAGCAGTTCTTC.

The rearrangement links TRBV15 to TRBJ2-1; 11 nucleotides agree with TRBD2. CDR1 is LNHNV, CDR2 YYDKDF, per germline (reference sequence). CDR3 length equals 13 residues. V shed 6 bases, J shed 5 bases, and the junction held 0 bases outside the gene matches. For the CDR3, the DNA is TGTGCCACCAGGACTAGCGGGGACAATGAGCAGTTCTTC. Its protein is CATRTSGDNEQFF.

This clone was detected only a few times. The chain is built from TRBV9 and TRBJ2-1; no clear D gene. CDR1 SGDLS and CDR2 YYNGEE come from the germline V gene. V lost 4 bases, J lost 0 bases, and 17 bases lay in between. The CDR3 loop spans 17 amino acids. In DNA form, the CDR3 reads TGTGCCAGCAGCTCCCTTGTCGTGTCGAGCTCCTACAATGAGCAGTTCTTC. Amino acids: CASSSLVVSSSYNEQFF.

This chain joins TRBV25-1 and TRBJ1-2; 7 bases match TRBD1. Trimming took 2 bases from V and 0 from J; bases not matched to a gene: 3. The CDR3 is 15 amino acids. Germline lookup yields CDR1 MGHDK and CDR2 SYGVNS. This chain's CDR3 is CASSEPGTANYGYTF. DNA for the CDR3: TGTGCCAGCAGTGAACCCGGGACAGCTAACTATGGCTACACCTTC.

The chain uses TRBV6-1 and TRBJ1-1; D gene uncertain. V lost 2 bases and J lost 2, with 6 bases in between. This CDR3 region has 13 residues. Germline CDR1 and CDR2: MNHNS and SASEGT. The CDR3 DNA sequence: TGTGCCAGCAGTGAACCCCTTAACACTGAAGCTTTCTTT. Its protein product is CASSEPLNTEAFF.

This clone is classed as medium-sized. The chain joins TRBV7-2 to TRBJ2-2; a possible D gene is TRBD1 (5 bases). The CDR3 is 16 amino acids. Trimming stripped 2 bases from V and 0 bases from J, with 10 bases between. CDR1 is SGHTA, CDR2 FQGNSA, per germline. The CDR3 protein is CASSLRMGPNTGELFF. Written as DNA, the CDR3 is TGTGCCAGCAGCTTAAGAATGGGGCCGAACACCGGGGAGCTGTTTTTT.

The count of this clone is one. The J gene is TRBJ2-7, the V gene TRBV14, with 7 bases fitting TRBD1. The V and J ends lost 6 bases and 1 base, in that order; junction bases with no gene match: 3. Germline V gene data show CDR1 as SGHDN and CDR2 as FVKESK. The CDR3 is 13 amino acids. Written as DNA, the CDR3 is TGTGCCAGCAGTCGGACAGGTTCCTACGAGCAGTACTTC. It is translated as CASSRTGSYEQYF.

This clone was seen only a few times. The chain employs TRBV9 and TRBJ2-1, with 7 positions matching TRBD1. Germline CDR1 and CDR2: SGDLS and YYNGEE. V shed 1 base, J shed 0 bases, and the junction held 4 bases outside the gene matches. This CDR3 has 16 amino acids. The CDR3 bases are TGTGCCAGCAGCGTAAATTCAGGGGGCTCCTACAATGAGCAGTTCTTC. Protein product: CASSVNSGGSYNEQFF.

The CDR3 DNA reads as TGTGCCAGCAGTTTAGGGAACACAGGGTTGAACGAGCAGTACTTC. Protein product: CASSLGNTGLNEQYF. This sequence joins TRBV27 and TRBJ2-7; TRBD1 might be the D (6 bases). In germline, CDR1 is MNHEY, CDR2 SMNVEV (reference sequence). The length of the CDR3 is 15 residues. V lost 2 bases and J lost 5, with 16 bases in between.

The chain carries TRBV4-2 and TRBJ2-1, with 9 bases fitting TRBD1. The CDR3 extends over 16 amino acids. Per germline, CDR1 LGHNA and CDR2 YNFKEQ. V shed 0 bases and J 7 bases; nucleotides not matched to a gene: 7. The CDR3 nucleotides read TGTGCCAGCAGCCAAGAAGCGGGACAGGGTAAAAATGAGCAGTTCTTC. The encoded protein is CASSQEAGQGKNEQFF.

The gene calls are TRBV19 and TRBJ2-7; 8 nucleotides agree with TRBD1. The CDR3 loop spans 14 amino acids. Germline values: CDR1 LNHDA, CDR2 SQIVND (reference sequence). V shed 5 bases and J 1 base; nucleotides not matched to a gene: 4. The CDR3 region has the DNA TGTGCCAGTAGTCCCCAGGGGGCTTCCTACGAGCAGTACTTC. Translating gives CASSPQGASYEQYF.

The V call is TRBV18, the J call TRBJ2-5; TRBD1 might be the D (5 bases). CDR1 and CDR2 (germline): KGHSH, LQKENI. Deletions cut 5 bases from V and 4 bases from J, with 14 bases between. The CDR3 spans 14 residues. The CDR3 coding sequence is TGTGCCAGCTCATTCGCCCAGGGTGGAGAGACCCAGTACTTC. It encodes CASSFAQGGETQYF.

The V and J genes are TRBV6-6 and TRBJ2-7; TRBD2 matches 7 bases. The CDR3 is 16 residues long. Germline V gene lookup returns CDR1 MNHNY and CDR2 SVGAGI (reference sequence). The J segment lost 2 bases and the V segment lost 2 bases, leaving 9 bases of the junction unmatched. As DNA, the CDR3 is TGTGCCAGCAGTTACGCGGGAGCGATACTTCCCTACGAGCAGTACTTC. Protein sequence: CASSYAGAILPYEQYF.

On this clone: Germline is not matched at one junction end, which may reflect a read error. The gene calls are TRBV30 and TRBJ2-2; 8 bases align to TRBD1. Germline loops: CDR1 GTSNPN, CDR2 SVGIG (reference sequence). This CDR3 has 14 amino acids. The CDR3 region has the DNA TGTGCCTGGAGTCAGGGGGCGGGTGGCCGGGGAGCTGTTTTT. Translation gives CAWSQGAGGRGAVF.

The V and J genes are TRBV11-3 and TRBJ1-3; D not resolved. The V gene's germline CDR1 is SGHNT and CDR2 YENEEA. Trimming cost V 4 bases and J 3 bases, with 4 bases left between them. This CDR3 contains 12 residues. The CDR3 spells CASSSGGNTIYF. CDR3 in DNA: TGTGCCAGCAGCTCGGGTGGAAACACCATATATTTT.

This clone was seen more than once but under ten times. V gene TRBV5-4 combines with J gene TRBJ2-7; 9 bases agree with TRBD1. The CDR3 length is 16 residues. J lost 6 bases, V lost 0 bases, and 10 bases had no gene match. Germline values: CDR1 SGHNT, CDR2 YYREEE (reference sequence). The DNA of the CDR3 is TGTGCCAGCAGCTTGGATATTGGGACAGGGTTGGGCGAGCAGTACTTC. Translated: CASSLDIGTGLGEQYF.

The rearrangement uses TRBV11-1 and TRBJ2-3; 14 positions agree with TRBD2. With V trimmed by 4 bases and J by 3 bases, 9 bases remained unmatched. The CDR3 extends over 18 amino acids. CDR1 is SGHAT and CDR2 is FQDESV in the germline V gene (reference sequence). The CDR3 loop reads CASSWGTSGSRRTDTQYF. CDR3 sequence (DNA): TGTGCCAGCAGCTGGGGGACTAGCGGGAGTAGGAGGACAGATACGCAGTATTTT.

The CDR3 nucleotides are TGTGCCAGCAGATTGGGCGATACTGAAGCTTTCTTT. Translation gives CASRLGDTEAFF. The chain employs TRBV7-2 and TRBJ1-1, with no clear D. V lost 6 bases and J 5 bases, leaving 10 bases between the germline ends. The CDR3 loop spans 12 amino acids. CDR1 and CDR2 (germline): SGHTA, FQGNSA.

The gene calls are TRBV27 and TRBJ2-1; TRBD1 agrees at 7 bases. The CDR3 has 15 residues. Trimming took 5 bases from V and 4 from J; bases not matched to a gene: 8. Germline values: CDR1 MNHEY, CDR2 SMNVEV (reference sequence). The CDR3 DNA follows: TGTGCCAGCAGTCTACAGGGGCCGAATTACAATGAGCAGTTCTTC. Encoded protein: CASSLQGPNYNEQFF.

This chain links TRBV7-2 with TRBJ1-2; TRBD1 matches 12 bases. The V gene end was trimmed by 0 bases and the J gene end by 5 bases; junction bases not matched to a gene: 4. Germline CDR1 reads SGHTA; CDR2 reads FQGNSA. CDR3 size: 16 residues. The CDR3: CASSLAPGQGAYGYTF. For the CDR3, the DNA is TGTGCCAGCAGCTTAGCGCCGGGACAGGGGGCTTATGGCTACACCTTC.

The chain recombines TRBV11-2 with TRBJ1-6, with D perhaps matching TRBD1 (5 bases). The V end was cut by 4 bases, the J end by 6 bases, with 10 bases between. The CDR3 extends over 14 amino acids. Germline V lookup: CDR1 SGHAT, CDR2 FQNNGV. DNA of the CDR3: TGTGCCAGCAGCTCCCGGGACTCTAATTCACCCCTCCACTTT. Its protein product is CASSSRDSNSPLHF.